The next 28 T cell receptor beta chains were all read from a single sample in a study of cytomegalovirus exposure and HLA in healthy donors. Amplification used 60 Vbeta primers and 13 Jbeta primers. Profiled with immunoSEQ multiplex PCR; TCRdb holds only in-frame clones, not every one. This sample yields 90,000 to 100,000 clones, of which just under 70% are seen a single time; more than 2.5% belongs to the top ten. Sample: PBMCs. These receptors were obtained from a man in his forties or fifties in good health and CMV-seronegative.

A few counts support this clone. The chain links TRBV7-9 to TRBJ2-3; D possibly corresponds to TRBD2 (5 bases). Trimming removed 1 base at V and 2 bases at J, with 13 bases between. Germline values: CDR1 SEHNR, CDR2 FQNEAQ (reference sequence). CDR3 length: 16 amino acids. CDR3 bases: TGTGCCAGCAGCTTAGGAGGGAGACCCCCCACAGATACGCAGTATTTT. It specifies CASSLGGRPPTDTQYF. Using reference TRBV7-9 and TRBJ2-3 for the parts outside the CDR3, the full variable domain is DTGVSQNPRHKITKRGQNVTFRCDPISEHNRLYWYRQTLGQGPEFLTYFQNEAQLEKSRLLSDRFSAERPKGSFSTLEIQRTEQGDSAMYLCASSLGGRPPTDTQYFGPGTRLTVL.

The chain links TRBV4-3 to TRBJ2-7; 11 bases match TRBD2. CDR3 length: 16 amino acids. Germline CDR1 LGHNA, CDR2 YSLEER. Unmatched junction bases numbered 10, after V lost 0 bases and J lost 9 bases. CDR3 loop: CASSQDILAGGQTQYF. The CDR3 region has the DNA TGCGCCAGCAGCCAAGATATCCTAGCGGGGGGCCAGACGCAGTACTTC.

As for this clone: Likely a read error: the CDR3 ends without its conserved phenylalanine or tryptophan. The chain combines TRBV19 with TRBJ2-2, with TRBD2 matching over 11 bases. CDR1 is LNHDA and CDR2 is SQIVND in the germline V gene (reference sequence). The CDR3 consists of 16 residues. Losses at the gene ends were 8 bases for V and 1 base for J; bases not matched to a gene: 6. The CDR3 DNA follows: TGTGCCAGTGTTCCCCTAGCGGGGGGGAACACCGGGGAGCTGTTTTCT. Protein product: CASVPLAGGNTGELFS.

The chain links TRBV12-2 to TRBJ2-5; the table calls TRBD2, which could not be checked here. TRBV12-2 represents a pseudogene. This CDR3 contains 10 residues. The CDR3 coding sequence is TGTGCAAGTCGCTTTGGAGGCTCCTACTTC. Residues: CASRFGGSYF.

This clone was seen a handful of times. This chain connects TRBV7-3 to TRBJ2-2; D perhaps matches TRBD1 (5 bases). CDR1 is SGHTA and CDR2 is FQGTGA in the germline V gene. With 5 bases removed from V and 1 base from J, the gap between germline ends came to 8 bases. This CDR3 has 14 residues. The CDR3 region has the DNA TGTGCCAGCAGCGAAACAGGGAACACCGGGGAGCTGTTTTTT. Protein: CASSETGNTGELFF.

This clone was seen more than once but under ten times. The chain carries TRBV4-1 and TRBJ2-6, with D possibly being TRBD2 (6 bases). The germline gives CDR1 MGHRA, CDR2 YSYEKL. Trimming left V 1 base short and J 1 base short, with 8 bases between. This CDR3 region has 16 residues. The CDR3 region is CASSQGRGSGANVLTF. In nucleotides, the CDR3 is TGCGCCAGCAGCCAAGGGAGGGGATCTGGGGCCAACGTCCTGACTTTC.

The J gene is TRBJ1-1, the V gene TRBV6-5; no reliable D call. Germline V CDR1 and CDR2: MNHEY, SVGAGI. The CDR3 contains 13 residues. Trimming removed 0 bases from V and 8 bases from J, with 10 bases in between. CDR3 DNA sequence: TGTGCCAGCAGTTACTCAGGAAGGAGGGAAGCTTTCTTT. This translates into CASSYSGRREAFF.

The CDR3 nucleotides read TGCGCCAGCAGCTTGTTAGCGGGGGGGAACACAGATACGCAGTATTTT. Encoded protein: CASSLLAGGNTDTQYF. This rearrangement joins TRBV5-1 to TRBJ2-3; 11 nucleotides agree with TRBD2. Germline CDR1 SGHRS, CDR2 YFSETQ. The CDR3 is made up of 16 amino acids. Losses at the gene ends were 1 base for V and 2 bases for J; bases not matched to a gene: 3.

The chain links TRBV18 to TRBJ1-1; 8 nucleotides align to TRBD1. V was pared by 1 base and J by 10 bases, with 11 bases of the junction left unmatched. Per germline, CDR1 KGHSH and CDR2 LQKENI. CDR3 length: 15 amino acids. The CDR3 region is CASSPQESRGLGAFF. In DNA, the CDR3 is TGTGCCAGCTCACCACAAGAAAGCAGGGGGCTCGGAGCTTTCTTT.

This sequence joins TRBV6-5 and TRBJ1-1; 7 nucleotides match TRBD1. The germline V gene has CDR1 MNHEY and CDR2 SVGAGI. The CDR3 spans 15 residues. Trimming took 6 bases from V and 2 from J; bases not matched to a gene: 9. The CDR3 is CASRPTGALNTEAFF. CDR3 nucleotide sequence: TGTGCCAGCAGACCTACAGGGGCACTAAACACTGAAGCTTTCTTT.

This chain links TRBV4-3 with TRBJ1-1; D remains unclear. In germline, CDR1 is LGHNA, CDR2 YSLEER. The CDR3 runs to 14 residues. Trimming took 0 bases from V and 4 from J, leaving 9 bases between them. The DNA of the CDR3 is TGCGCCAGCAGCCAAGATCCCCCCCGCACTGAAGCTTTCTTT. It encodes CASSQDPPRTEAFF.

The chain joins TRBV5-4 to TRBJ1-1; tentatively, D is TRBD1 (6 bases). V lost 4 bases and J 4 bases, leaving 17 bases between the germline ends. This CDR3 is 15 amino acids long. Germline assignment: CDR1 SGHNT and CDR2 YYREEE (reference sequence). The CDR3 bases are TGTGCCAGCAGCGGGGGGCGGGGGCTCGGCACTGAAGCTTTCTTT. This gives the protein CASSGGRGLGTEAFF.

This clone was seen a few times. This chain connects TRBV18 to TRBJ2-1; maybe TRBD1 (5 bases). V gave up 2 bases and J gave up 12 bases, with 23 bases separating them. There are 16 residues in the CDR3. CDR1 KGHSH and CDR2 LQKENI come from the germline V gene. The CDR3 region is CASSPGAKWNSEAQFF. CDR3 bases: TGTGCCAGCTCACCAGGGGCAAAGTGGAACTCCGAGGCGCAGTTCTTC.

The chain employs TRBV7-2 and TRBJ2-1; 9 positions agree with TRBD1. Germline values: CDR1 SGHTA, CDR2 FQGNSA. This CDR3 spans 15 amino acids. The junction had 7 bases not matched to a gene; V was cut back by 6 bases and J by 4 bases. As DNA, the CDR3 is TGTGCCAGCAGACCTCCGGGACAGGGATACAATGAGCAGTTCTTC. This codes for CASRPPGQGYNEQFF.

The chain recombines TRBV11-3 with TRBJ1-2; TRBD1 matches at 11 bases. CDR3 length: 15 amino acids. Per the germline V gene, CDR1 is SGHNT and CDR2 is YENEEA. V trimming: 1 base; J trimming: 7 bases; junction bases outside the gene matches: 5. The CDR3 loop is CASSLAGTGGFGYTF. CDR3 nucleotides: TGTGCCAGCAGCTTAGCCGGGACAGGGGGTTTTGGCTACACCTTC.

This chain joins TRBV5-1 and TRBJ1-4; 7 positions match TRBD1. V was clipped by 2 bases and J by 8 bases; unmatched bases: 12. Germline lookup yields CDR1 SGHRS and CDR2 YFSETQ. The CDR3 sequence is 16 residues long. CDR3 coding DNA: TGCGCCAGCAGCTTCCGACAGGGACTGCCAGGGGAAAAACTGTTTTTT. Translation gives CASSFRQGLPGEKLFF. Full variable domain (missing parts from reference TRBV5-1 and TRBJ1-4): KAGVTQTPRYLIKTRGQQVTLSCSPISGHRSVSWYQQTPGQGLQFLFEYFSETQRNKGNFPGRFSGRQFSNSRSEMNVSTLELGDSALYLCASSFRQGLPGEKLFFGSGTQLSVL.

V is TRBV11-3 and J is TRBJ1-3; D is perhaps TRBD1 (5 bases). The CDR3 length is 15 residues. CDR1 and CDR2 (germline): SGHNT, YENEEA. Trimming pared 3 bases from V and 2 bases from J, leaving 11 bases between. This CDR3 reads CASSFGRAAGNTIYF. Here the CDR3 DNA reads TGTGCCAGCAGCTTCGGCAGGGCGGCTGGAAACACCATATATTTT.

In nucleotides, the CDR3 is TGTGCCAGCAGCCAAGAGCTAGCGGGGGAAGTCACCGGGGAGCTGTTTTTT. This translates into CASSQELAGEVTGELFF. This chain connects TRBV4-2 to TRBJ2-2; 10 nucleotides match TRBD2. Germline V gene sequence: CDR1 LGHNA, CDR2 YNFKEQ. CDR3 length: 17 amino acids. V lost 0 bases to trimming and J lost 4 bases; unmatched junction nucleotides: 5.

The chain recombines TRBV5-1 with TRBJ2-3; D gene uncertain. CDR1 is SGHRS, CDR2 YFSETQ, per germline. V was cut by 0 bases and J by 2 bases, with 10 bases left in between. The CDR3 length is 15 residues. The CDR3 bases are TGCGCCAGCAGCTTGGGGGCAGCAATCACAGATACGCAGTATTTT. Its protein product is CASSLGAAITDTQYF.

This clone was detected only a few times. The CDR3 sequence is CASSLAASGRTGELFF. Written as DNA, the CDR3 is TGCGCCAGCAGCTTGGCGGCTAGCGGGAGAACCGGGGAGCTGTTTTTT. The J gene is TRBJ2-2, the V gene TRBV5-1; 10 bases are shared with TRBD2. The trim removed 0 bases at V and 5 bases at J, leaving 4 bases unmatched. The germline gives CDR1 SGHRS, CDR2 YFSETQ. The CDR3 extends over 16 amino acids.

The chain links TRBV4-1 to TRBJ2-7, with 9 positions matching TRBD2. This CDR3 has 16 amino acids. Germline lookup yields CDR1 MGHRA and CDR2 YSYEKL. With V trimmed by 3 bases and J by 2 bases, 8 bases remained unmatched. Here the CDR3 DNA reads TGCGCCAGCAGCCAGTCAGAGCGGGGGGCCGCCTACGAGCAGTACTTC. Its protein product is CASSQSERGAAYEQYF.

This clone turned up a few times. The chain has TRBV29-1 and TRBJ1-2, with D maybe TRBD1 (6 bases). Germline V gene data show CDR1 as SQVTM and CDR2 as ANQGSEA. V shed 5 bases and J shed 0 bases, with 13 bases lying between them. There are 14 residues in the CDR3. The CDR3 nucleotides are TGCAGCGTTTATGGACAGAACACTAACTATGGCTACACCTTC. Amino acids: CSVYGQNTNYGYTF.

V is TRBV9 and J is TRBJ1-1; D ambiguous. Trimming shortened V by 4 bases and J by 3 bases, and 13 bases separated the two germline ends. The CDR3 totals 14 residues. The germline V gene has CDR1 SGDLS and CDR2 YYNGEE. CDR3 DNA sequence: TGTGCCAGCAGCCCCTCCCCCCGGGACACTGAAGCTTTCTTT. Amino acid sequence: CASSPSPRDTEAFF.

V gene TRBV7-2 combines with J gene TRBJ1-4; the D is unclear. The CDR3 contains 14 residues. Germline V gene data show CDR1 as SGHTA and CDR2 as FQGNSA. V was trimmed by 6 bases and J by 8 bases, leaving 16 bases between them. CDR3: CASSPTMMAEKLFF. The CDR3 region has the DNA TGTGCCAGCAGTCCCACAATGATGGCCGAAAAACTGTTTTTT.

The CDR3 DNA sequence: TGTGCCAGCAGACTAAGGGCGGGACAGGGGTACAATGAGCAGTTCTTC. Its translation is CASRLRAGQGYNEQFF. The gene calls are TRBV7-2 and TRBJ2-1; 10 bases match TRBD1. Germline loops: CDR1 SGHTA, CDR2 FQGNSA. Losses at the gene ends were 6 bases for V and 4 bases for J; bases not matched to a gene: 9. The CDR3 has 16 residues.

The chain uses TRBV4-2 and TRBJ2-7, with D possibly being TRBD2 (6 bases). Germline V gives CDR1 LGHNA, CDR2 YNFKEQ. The ends were cut back, 3 bases at V and 3 bases at J, with 15 bases in the middle. The CDR3 contains 15 residues. The CDR3 DNA reads as TGTGCCAGCAGCCAGGCGCTGGGACTTAACTACGAGCAGTACGTC. Its translation: CASSQALGLNYEQYV.

The rearrangement joins TRBV6-1 to TRBJ1-5; a possible D gene is TRBD1 (6 bases). V was shortened by 7 bases and J by 2 bases, with 15 bases between the two germline ends. In germline, CDR1 is MNHNS, CDR2 SASEGT. The CDR3 loop spans 15 amino acids. The CDR3 DNA reads TGTGCCAGCACCCCTTTAGGGGGAGGCAATCAGCCCCAGCATTTT. Protein: CASTPLGGGNQPQHF.

V is TRBV10-3 and J is TRBJ1-6; 11 nucleotides line up with TRBD1. V was pared by 0 bases and J by 10 bases, with 2 bases of the junction left unmatched. The CDR3 is 15 residues long. Germline loops: CDR1 ENHRY, CDR2 SYGVKD. The CDR3 DNA is TGTGCCATCAGTGAGTCGGGGACAGGGGGATCACCCCTCCACTTT. It is translated as CAISESGTGGSPLHF.